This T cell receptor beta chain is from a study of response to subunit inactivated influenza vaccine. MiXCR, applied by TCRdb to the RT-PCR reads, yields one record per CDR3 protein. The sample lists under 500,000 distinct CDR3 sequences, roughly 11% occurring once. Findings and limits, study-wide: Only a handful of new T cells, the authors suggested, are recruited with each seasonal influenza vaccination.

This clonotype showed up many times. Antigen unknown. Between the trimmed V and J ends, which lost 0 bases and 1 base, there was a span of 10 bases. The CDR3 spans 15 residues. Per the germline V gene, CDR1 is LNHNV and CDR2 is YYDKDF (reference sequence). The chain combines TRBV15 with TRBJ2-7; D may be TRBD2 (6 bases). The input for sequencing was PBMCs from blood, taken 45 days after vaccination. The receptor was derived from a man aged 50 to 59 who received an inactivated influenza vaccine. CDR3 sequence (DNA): TGTGCCACCAGCAGAGATGGTGGGAGGTCCTACGAGCAGTACTTC. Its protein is CATSRDGGRSYEQYF.